This TCR beta chain was found in a study of patients and donors after allogeneic stem cell transplantation. TCRdb recomputed calls from the RT-PCR reads with MiXCR, one row per CDR3 protein. The sample lists over 200,000 distinct CDR3 sequences; roughly two fifths were seen once. A few counts support this clonotype. Per germline, CDR1 DFQATT and CDR2 SNEGSKA (reference sequence). V was clipped by 6 bases and J by 2 bases, with 10 bases between them. The CDR3 contains 12 residues. This TCR derives from a human donor who was either an allogeneic HSCT recipient or a stem cell or donor lymphocyte infusion donor (not recorded which). It is not recorded whose cells these are; they may come from a transplant donor. The sample comprised blood, either unsorted or a sorted T cell fraction (not recorded which). The V gene is TRBV20-1, the J gene TRBJ1-1; D gene uncertain. The CDR3 here is CSAMDVNTEAFF. In DNA, the CDR3 is TGCAGTGCCATGGACGTTAACACTGAAGCTTTCTTT.